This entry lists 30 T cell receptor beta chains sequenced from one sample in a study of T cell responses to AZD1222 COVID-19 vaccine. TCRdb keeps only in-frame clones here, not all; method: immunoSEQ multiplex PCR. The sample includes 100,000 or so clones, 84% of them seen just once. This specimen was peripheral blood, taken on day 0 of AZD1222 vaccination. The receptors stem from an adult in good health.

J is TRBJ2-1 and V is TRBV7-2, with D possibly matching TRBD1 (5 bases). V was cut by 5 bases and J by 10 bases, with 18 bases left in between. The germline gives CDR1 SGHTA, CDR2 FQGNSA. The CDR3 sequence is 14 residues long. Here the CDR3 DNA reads TGTGCCAGCAGCCCAGGGCCTTTTAGGGGCGAGCAGTTCTTC. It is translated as CASSPGPFRGEQFF.

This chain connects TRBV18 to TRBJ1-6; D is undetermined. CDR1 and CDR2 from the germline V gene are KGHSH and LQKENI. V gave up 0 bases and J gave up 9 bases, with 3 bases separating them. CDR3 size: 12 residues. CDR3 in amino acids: CASSPPGSPLHF. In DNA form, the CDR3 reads TGTGCCAGCTCACCACCGGGTTCACCCCTCCACTTT.

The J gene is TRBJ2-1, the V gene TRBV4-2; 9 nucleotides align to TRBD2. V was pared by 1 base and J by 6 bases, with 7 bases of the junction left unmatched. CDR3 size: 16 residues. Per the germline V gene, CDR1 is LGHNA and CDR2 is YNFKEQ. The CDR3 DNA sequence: TGTGCCAGCAGCCAAGTAGCGGGGGTGCTCTCCAATGAGCAGTTCTTC. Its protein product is CASSQVAGVLSNEQFF.

The CDR3 sequence: CASSLGGSGYTF. In DNA, the CDR3 is TGTGCCAGCAGTTTAGGGGGGAGTGGCTACACCTTC. The chain uses TRBV28 and TRBJ1-2; TRBD1 is a possible D gene (5 bases). The CDR3 has 12 amino acids. Germline values: CDR1 MDHEN, CDR2 SYDVKM. The V end was cut by 2 bases, the J end by 7 bases, with 8 bases between.

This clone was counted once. CDR3 nucleotides: TGTGCCAGCTCACCTAGGGAGACGGTCAACACCGGGGAGCTGTTTTTT. Translated, it gives CASSPRETVNTGELFF. The J gene is TRBJ2-2, the V gene TRBV18, with a tentative D call TRBD2 (5 bases). V lost 3 bases and J 2 bases, leaving 13 bases between the germline ends. CDR3 length equals 16 residues. The germline CDR1 and CDR2 sequences are KGHSH and LQKENI.

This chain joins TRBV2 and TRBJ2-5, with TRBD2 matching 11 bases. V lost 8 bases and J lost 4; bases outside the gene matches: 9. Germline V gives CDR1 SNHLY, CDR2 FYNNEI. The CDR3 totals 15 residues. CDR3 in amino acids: CASRRLAGLAETQYF. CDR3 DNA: TGTGCCAGCCGCCGACTAGCGGGATTGGCAGAGACCCAGTACTTC.

CDR3 in amino acids: CASRPTTSGITDTQYF. CDR3 DNA: TGTGCCAGCAGACCAACGACTAGCGGGATCACAGATACGCAGTATTTT. The rearrangement links TRBV7-9 to TRBJ2-3; TRBD2 agrees at 11 bases. Trimming took 6 bases from V and 2 from J; bases not matched to a gene: 7. CDR1 is SEHNR, CDR2 FQNEAQ, per germline (reference sequence). The CDR3 spans 16 residues.

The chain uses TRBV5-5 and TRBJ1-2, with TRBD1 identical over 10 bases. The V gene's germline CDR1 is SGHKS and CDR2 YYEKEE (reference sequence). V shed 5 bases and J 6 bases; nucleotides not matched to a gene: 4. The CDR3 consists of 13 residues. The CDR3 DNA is TGTGCCAGCAGTTCCGGGACAGGGGATGGCTACACCTTC. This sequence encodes CASSSGTGDGYTF.

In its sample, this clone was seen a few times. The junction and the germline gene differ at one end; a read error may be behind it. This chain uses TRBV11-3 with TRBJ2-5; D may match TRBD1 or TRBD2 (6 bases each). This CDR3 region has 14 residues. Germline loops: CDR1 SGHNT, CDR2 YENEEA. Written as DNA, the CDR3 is TGTGCCAGCACCTTAAGGGGGGTCGGAGAGACCCAGTACTTC. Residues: CASTLRGVGETQYF.

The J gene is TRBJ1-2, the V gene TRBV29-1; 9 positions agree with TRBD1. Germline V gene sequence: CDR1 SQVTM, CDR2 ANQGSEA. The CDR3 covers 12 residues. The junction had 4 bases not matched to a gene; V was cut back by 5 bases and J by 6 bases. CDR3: CSVHRTGDGYTF. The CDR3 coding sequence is TGCAGCGTTCACCGGACAGGGGATGGCTACACCTTC.

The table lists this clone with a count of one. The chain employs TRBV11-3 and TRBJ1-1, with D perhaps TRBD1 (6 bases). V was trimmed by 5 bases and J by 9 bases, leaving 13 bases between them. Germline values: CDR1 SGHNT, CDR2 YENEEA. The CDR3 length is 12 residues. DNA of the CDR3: TGTGCCAGCAGCCCCGGGGGCTATCAAGCTTTCTTT. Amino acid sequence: CASSPGGYQAFF.

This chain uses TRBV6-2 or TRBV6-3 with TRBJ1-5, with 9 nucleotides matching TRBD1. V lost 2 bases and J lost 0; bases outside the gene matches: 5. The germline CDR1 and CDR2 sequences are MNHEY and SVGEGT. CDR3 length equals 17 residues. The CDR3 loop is CASSYQTGGNSNQPQHF. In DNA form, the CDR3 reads TGTGCCAGCAGTTACCAGACAGGGGGAAATAGCAATCAGCCCCAGCATTTT.

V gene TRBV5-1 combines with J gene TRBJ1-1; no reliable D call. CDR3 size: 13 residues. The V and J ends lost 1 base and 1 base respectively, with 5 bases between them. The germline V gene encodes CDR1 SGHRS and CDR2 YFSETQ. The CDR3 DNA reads TGCGCCAGCAGCTTGCGGCAGAACACTGAAGCTTTCTTT. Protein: CASSLRQNTEAFF.

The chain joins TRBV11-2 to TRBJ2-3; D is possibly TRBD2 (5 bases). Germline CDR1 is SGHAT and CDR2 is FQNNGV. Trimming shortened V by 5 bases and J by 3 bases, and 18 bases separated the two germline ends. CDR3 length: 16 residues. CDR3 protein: CASSPGRSRATDTQYF. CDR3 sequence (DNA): TGTGCCAGCAGCCCCGGGCGGTCGCGGGCGACAGATACGCAGTATTTT.

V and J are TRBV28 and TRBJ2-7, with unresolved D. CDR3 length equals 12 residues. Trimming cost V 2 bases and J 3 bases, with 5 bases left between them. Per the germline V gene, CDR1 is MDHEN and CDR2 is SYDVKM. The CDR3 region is CASSLPLYEQYF. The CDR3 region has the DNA TGTGCCAGCAGTTTACCCCTCTACGAGCAGTACTTC.

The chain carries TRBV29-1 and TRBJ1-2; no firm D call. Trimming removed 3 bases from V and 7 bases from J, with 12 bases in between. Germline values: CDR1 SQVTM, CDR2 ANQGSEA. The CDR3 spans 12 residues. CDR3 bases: TGCAGCGTTGATCCGCAGTCGGTTGGCTACACCTTC. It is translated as CSVDPQSVGYTF.

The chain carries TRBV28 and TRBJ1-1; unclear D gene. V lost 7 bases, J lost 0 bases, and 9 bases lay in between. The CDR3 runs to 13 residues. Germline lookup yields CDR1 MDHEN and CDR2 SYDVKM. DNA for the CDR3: TGTGCCAGCACCCCGCCTATGAACACTGAAGCTTTCTTT. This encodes CASTPPMNTEAFF.

The CDR3 coding sequence is TGTGCCAGCAGTTTAGTCGGGGGGGACTACGAGCAGTACTTC. Translating gives CASSLVGGDYEQYF. The V call is TRBV28, the J call TRBJ2-7; 8 bases fit TRBD2. The CDR3 runs 14 residues. With 2 bases clipped from V and 3 bases from J, the junction kept 3 bases outside the gene matches. The germline CDR1 and CDR2 sequences are MDHEN and SYDVKM.

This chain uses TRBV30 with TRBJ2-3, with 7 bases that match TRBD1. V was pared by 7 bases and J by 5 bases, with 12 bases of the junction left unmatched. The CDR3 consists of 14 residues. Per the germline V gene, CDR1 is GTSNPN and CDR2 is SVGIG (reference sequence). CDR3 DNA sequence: TGTGCCTACTCAGGGGGATTTTTTTTAGATACGCAGTATTTT. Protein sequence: CAYSGGFFLDTQYF.

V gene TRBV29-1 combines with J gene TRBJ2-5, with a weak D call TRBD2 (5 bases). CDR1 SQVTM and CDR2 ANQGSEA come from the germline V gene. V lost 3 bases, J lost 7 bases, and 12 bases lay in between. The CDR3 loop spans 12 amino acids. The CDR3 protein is CSVEPDSSTQYF. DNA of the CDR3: TGCAGCGTTGAGCCGGACTCGTCGACCCAGTACTTC.

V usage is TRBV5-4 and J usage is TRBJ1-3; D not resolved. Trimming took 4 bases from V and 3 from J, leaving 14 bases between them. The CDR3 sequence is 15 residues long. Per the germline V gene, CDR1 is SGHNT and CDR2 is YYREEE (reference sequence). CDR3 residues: CASSQDVGNGNTIYF. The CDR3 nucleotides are TGTGCCAGCAGCCAGGATGTGGGGAATGGAAACACCATATATTTT.

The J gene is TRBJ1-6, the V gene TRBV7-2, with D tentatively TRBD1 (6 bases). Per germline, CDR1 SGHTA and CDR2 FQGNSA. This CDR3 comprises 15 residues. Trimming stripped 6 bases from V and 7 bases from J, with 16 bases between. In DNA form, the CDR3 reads TGTGCCAGCAGACCCCCGGGACAATGGAATTCACCCCTCCACTTT. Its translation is CASRPPGQWNSPLHF.

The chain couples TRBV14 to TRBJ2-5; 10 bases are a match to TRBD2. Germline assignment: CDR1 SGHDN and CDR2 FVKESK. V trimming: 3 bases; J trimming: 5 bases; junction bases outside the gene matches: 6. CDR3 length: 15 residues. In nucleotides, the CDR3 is TGTGCCAGCAGCCACCTAGCGGGGGTCGAGGAGACCCAGTACTTC. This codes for CASSHLAGVEETQYF.

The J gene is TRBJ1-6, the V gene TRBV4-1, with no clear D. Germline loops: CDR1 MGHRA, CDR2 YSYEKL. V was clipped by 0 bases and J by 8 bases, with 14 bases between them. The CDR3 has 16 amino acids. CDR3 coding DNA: TGCGCCAGCAGCCAAGAGGATACGCAAGGCCATTCACCCCTCCACTTT. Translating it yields CASSQEDTQGHSPLHF.

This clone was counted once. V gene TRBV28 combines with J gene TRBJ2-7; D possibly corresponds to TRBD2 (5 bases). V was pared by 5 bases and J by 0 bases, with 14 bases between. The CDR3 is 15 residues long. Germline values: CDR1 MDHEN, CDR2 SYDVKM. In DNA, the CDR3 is TGTGCCAGCAGTCTAGGGCGGGCAGGCTCCTACGAGCAGTACTTC. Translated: CASSLGRAGSYEQYF. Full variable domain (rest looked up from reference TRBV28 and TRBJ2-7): DVKVTQSSRYLVKRTGEKVFLECVQDMDHENMFWYRQDPGLGLRLIYFSYDVKMKEKGDIPEGYSVSREKKERFSLILESASTNQTSMYLCASSLGRAGSYEQYFGPGTRLTVT.

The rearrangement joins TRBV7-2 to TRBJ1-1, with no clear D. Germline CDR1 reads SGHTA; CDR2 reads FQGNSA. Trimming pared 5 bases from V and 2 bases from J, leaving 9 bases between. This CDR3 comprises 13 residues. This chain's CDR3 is CASSPGFNTEAFF. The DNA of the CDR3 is TGTGCCAGCAGCCCGGGCTTCAACACTGAAGCTTTCTTT.

The CDR3 nucleotides are TGTGCCATCAGTGAGTCGCTAGATTCGGATACGCAGTATTTT. Protein product: CAISESLDSDTQYF. The chain couples TRBV10-3 to TRBJ2-3; no firm D call. The CDR3 totals 14 residues. CDR1 and CDR2 from the germline V gene are ENHRY and SYGVKD. Trimming cost V 0 bases and J 6 bases, with 10 bases left between them.

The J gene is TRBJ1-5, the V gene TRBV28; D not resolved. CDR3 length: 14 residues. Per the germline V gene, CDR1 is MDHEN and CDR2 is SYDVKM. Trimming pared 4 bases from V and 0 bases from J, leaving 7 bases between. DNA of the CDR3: TGTGCCAGCAGTTATCGGGGTAGCAATCAGCCCCAGCATTTT. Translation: CASSYRGSNQPQHF.

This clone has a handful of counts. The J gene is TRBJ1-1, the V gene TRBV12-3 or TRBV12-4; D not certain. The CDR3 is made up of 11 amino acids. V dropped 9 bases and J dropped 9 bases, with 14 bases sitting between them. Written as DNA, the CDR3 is TGTGCCAGTTCGAAACCCGGTCAAGCTTTCTTT. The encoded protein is CASSKPGQAFF.

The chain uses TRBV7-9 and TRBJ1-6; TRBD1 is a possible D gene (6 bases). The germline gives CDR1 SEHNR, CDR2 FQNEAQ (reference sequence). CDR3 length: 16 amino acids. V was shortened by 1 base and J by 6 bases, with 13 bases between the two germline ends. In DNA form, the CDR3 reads TGTGCCAGCAGCTTAGAGCCAGGGGCACTTAATTCACCCCTCCACTTT. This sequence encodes CASSLEPGALNSPLHF.